This T cell receptor (beta chain) was observed in a study of cytomegalovirus exposure and HLA in healthy donors. Germline CDR1 and CDR2: MNHEY and SVGAGI. The CDR3 is 14 residues long. Deletions cut 0 bases from V and 2 bases from J, with 8 bases between. The study ran its PCR with 60 Vbeta and 13 Jbeta primers. The repertoire was sequenced with immunoSEQ multiplex PCR; TCRdb's copy has only in-frame clones and lacks some. The table lists over 130,000 clones, 70% to 85% of them singletons. Material: PBMCs. The chain carries TRBV6-5 and TRBJ2-7, with D tentatively TRBD1 (5 bases). This TCR derives from a male donor in good health and CMV-seronegative. CDR3 in amino acids: CASSYSRTTYEQYF. CDR3 DNA: TGTGCCAGCAGTTACTCCCGGACAACCTACGAGCAGTACTTC.